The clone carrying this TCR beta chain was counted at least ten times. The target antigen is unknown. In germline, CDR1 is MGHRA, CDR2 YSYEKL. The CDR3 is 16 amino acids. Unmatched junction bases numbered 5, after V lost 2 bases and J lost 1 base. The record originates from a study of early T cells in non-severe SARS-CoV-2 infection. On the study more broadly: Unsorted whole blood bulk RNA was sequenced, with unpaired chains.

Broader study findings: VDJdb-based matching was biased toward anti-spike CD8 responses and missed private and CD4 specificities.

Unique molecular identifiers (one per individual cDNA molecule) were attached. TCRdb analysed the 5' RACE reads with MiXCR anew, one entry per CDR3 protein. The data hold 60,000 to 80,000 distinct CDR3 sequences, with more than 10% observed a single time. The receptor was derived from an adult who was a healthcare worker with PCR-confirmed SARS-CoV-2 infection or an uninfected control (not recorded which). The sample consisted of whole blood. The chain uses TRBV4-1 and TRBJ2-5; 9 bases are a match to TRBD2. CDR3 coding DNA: TGCGCCAGCAGCCAACTTAGCGGGAGAGCCCAAGAGACCCAGTACTTC. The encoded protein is CASSQLSGRAQETQYF.